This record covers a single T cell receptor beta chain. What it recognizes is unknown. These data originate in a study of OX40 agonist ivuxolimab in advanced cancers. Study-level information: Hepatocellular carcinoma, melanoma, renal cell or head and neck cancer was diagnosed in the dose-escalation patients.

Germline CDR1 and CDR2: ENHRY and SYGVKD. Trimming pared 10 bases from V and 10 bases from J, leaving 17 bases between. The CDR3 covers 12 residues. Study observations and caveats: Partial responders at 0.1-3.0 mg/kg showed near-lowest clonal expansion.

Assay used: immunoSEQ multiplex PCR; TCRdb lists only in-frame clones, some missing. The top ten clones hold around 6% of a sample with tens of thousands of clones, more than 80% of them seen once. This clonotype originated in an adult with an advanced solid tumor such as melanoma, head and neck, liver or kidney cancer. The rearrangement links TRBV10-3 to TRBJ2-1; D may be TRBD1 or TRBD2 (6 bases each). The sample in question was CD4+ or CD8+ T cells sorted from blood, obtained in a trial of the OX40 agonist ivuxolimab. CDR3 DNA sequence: TGTGCCACGGGGGCAGAAGCGTGGGAGCAGTTCTTC. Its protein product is CATGAEAWEQFF.